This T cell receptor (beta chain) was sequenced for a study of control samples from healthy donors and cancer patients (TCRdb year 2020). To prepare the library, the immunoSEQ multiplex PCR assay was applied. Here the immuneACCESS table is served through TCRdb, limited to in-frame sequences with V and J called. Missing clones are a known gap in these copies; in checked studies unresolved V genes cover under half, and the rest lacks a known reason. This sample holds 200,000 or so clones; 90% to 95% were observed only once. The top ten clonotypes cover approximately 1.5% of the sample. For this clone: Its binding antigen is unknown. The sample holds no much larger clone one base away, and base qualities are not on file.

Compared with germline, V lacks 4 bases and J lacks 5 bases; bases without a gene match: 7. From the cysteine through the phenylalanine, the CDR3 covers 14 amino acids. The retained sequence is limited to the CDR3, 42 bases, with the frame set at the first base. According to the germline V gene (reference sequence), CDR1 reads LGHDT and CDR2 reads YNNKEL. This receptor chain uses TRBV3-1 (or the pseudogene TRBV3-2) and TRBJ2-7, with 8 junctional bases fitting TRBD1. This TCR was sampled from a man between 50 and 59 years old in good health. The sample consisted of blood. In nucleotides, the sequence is TGTGCCAGCAGCCCACAGGGGGGTAGGAACGAGCAGTACTTC. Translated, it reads CASSPQGGRNEQYF.